These 29 T cell receptor beta chains were all obtained from the same sample, sequenced in a study of Ad26.COV2.S vaccination and SARS-CoV-2 variants. Produced via immunoSEQ multiplex PCR; TCRdb's table is partial and in-frame only. This table holds 350,000 to 500,000 clones, about nine tenths found once. The treatment is: roughly 19 received Ad26.COV2.S at low or high dose, single or two shots; roughly five received placebo; per-sample allocation not given. Sampling occurred on day 63 after the first vaccine or placebo injection. This specimen consisted of peripheral blood, obtained in a trial of Ad26.COV2.S vaccine versus placebo. The receptor source for this set is a person aged 18-65 years who received the Ad26.COV2.S COVID-19 vaccine or a placebo.

The rearrangement joins TRBV24-1 to TRBJ2-3; 7 positions agree with TRBD1. J lost 2 bases, V lost 5 bases, and 6 bases had no gene match. CDR3 size: 15 residues. CDR1 and CDR2 from the germline V gene are KGHDR and SFDVKD. Here the CDR3 DNA reads TGTGCCACCAGTGGGTCAGGGGGTAACACAGATACGCAGTATTTT. Its protein is CATSGSGGNTDTQYF.

The rearrangement links TRBV5-1 to TRBJ2-5; possibly TRBD1 for D (6 bases). Germline lookup yields CDR1 SGHRS and CDR2 YFSETQ. The CDR3 sequence is 13 residues long. With 4 bases removed from V and 3 bases from J, the gap between germline ends came to 10 bases. CDR3 nucleotides: TGCGCCAGCAGCCGGGACACAAAAGAGACCCAGTACTTC. Translating it yields CASSRDTKETQYF.

This chain connects TRBV14 to TRBJ2-1, with 7 bases lining up with TRBD1. The length of the CDR3 is 14 residues. Germline CDR1 is SGHDN and CDR2 is FVKESK. V lost 4 bases to trimming and J lost 3 bases; unmatched junction nucleotides: 3. The CDR3 loop reads CASSPGQSYNEQFF. The CDR3 DNA is TGTGCCAGCAGCCCGGGACAGAGCTACAATGAGCAGTTCTTC.

This chain connects TRBV7-2 to TRBJ2-5, with D possibly being TRBD1 (6 bases). Trimming pared 5 bases from V and 5 bases from J, leaving 15 bases between. This CDR3 spans 14 amino acids. CDR1 and CDR2 from the germline V gene are SGHTA and FQGNSA. The CDR3 DNA reads TGTGCCAGCAGCCCCTCAGGGGTTACGGAGACCCAGTACTTC. Encoded protein: CASSPSGVTETQYF.

In nucleotides, the CDR3 is TGTGCCAGCAGTTTATCGGGACAGGGTGGGACTAATGAAAAACTGTTTTTT. Translated, it gives CASSLSGQGGTNEKLFF. This chain uses TRBV27 with TRBJ1-4; 9 nucleotides align to TRBD1. The germline V gene has CDR1 MNHEY and CDR2 SMNVEV (reference sequence). The CDR3 is 17 amino acids. Losses at the gene ends were 0 bases for V and 2 bases for J; bases not matched to a gene: 4.

The V call is TRBV19, the J call TRBJ2-6, with D hard to call. Between the trimmed V and J ends, which lost 7 bases and 0 bases, there was a span of 7 bases. Germline V CDR1 and CDR2: LNHDA, SQIVND (reference sequence). The CDR3 contains 14 residues. CDR3 sequence reads: CASKVGSGANVLTF. The CDR3 nucleotides are TGTGCCAGTAAAGTAGGCTCTGGGGCCAACGTCCTGACTTTC.

This chain links TRBV4-3 with TRBJ1-2, with D perhaps matching TRBD1 (5 bases). The ends were cut back, 0 bases at V and 4 bases at J, with 12 bases in the middle. The germline V gene encodes CDR1 LGHNA and CDR2 YSLEER. The CDR3 length is 15 residues. The CDR3 reads CASSQDAGKIYGYTF. The CDR3 DNA sequence: TGCGCCAGCAGCCAAGATGCAGGGAAGATCTATGGCTACACCTTC.

Of note for this clone: Other DNA sequences in this specimen translate into the identical CDR3. The gene calls are TRBV30 and TRBJ1-5, with D unresolved. The CDR3 length is 13 residues. Trimming stripped 0 bases from V and 4 bases from J, with 7 bases between. Germline V gene lookup returns CDR1 GTSNPN and CDR2 SVGIG (reference sequence). CDR3 coding DNA: TGTGCCTGGAGTGTGCGAGGGAATCAGCCCCAGCATTTT. This translates into CAWSVRGNQPQHF.

J is TRBJ1-2 and V is TRBV19; no clear D gene. CDR1 and CDR2 from the germline V gene are LNHDA and SQIVND (reference sequence). V was cut by 7 bases and J by 6 bases, with 21 bases left in between. The CDR3 is made up of 15 amino acids. CDR3 bases: TGTGCCAGTACCTCCCTCGGACCTCGCCGGCATGGCTACACCTTC. Translation gives CASTSLGPRRHGYTF. Supplemented by reference TRBV19 and TRBJ1-2, the full variable domain reads DGGITQSPKYLFRKEGQNVTLSCEQNLNHDAMYWYRQDPGQGLRLIYYSQIVNDFQKGDIAEGYSVSREKKESFPLTVTSAQKNPTAFYLCASTSLGPRRHGYTFGSGTRLTVV.

The V gene is TRBV5-4, the J gene TRBJ2-7; 12 nucleotides agree with TRBD2. Germline CDR1 SGHNT, CDR2 YYREEE (reference sequence). Trimming removed 4 bases from V and 5 bases from J; junction bases left unmatched: 10. The CDR3 runs to 16 residues. CDR3 amino acids: CASSTGLAGNMDEQYF. The CDR3 nucleotides read TGTGCCAGCAGCACAGGACTAGCGGGGAACATGGACGAGCAGTACTTC. Full variable domain (rest looked up from reference TRBV5-4 and TRBJ2-7): ETGVTQSPTHLIKTRGQQVTLRCSSQSGHNTVSWYQQALGQGPQFIFQYYREEENGRGNFPPRFSGLQFPNYSSELNVNALELDDSALYLCASSTGLAGNMDEQYFGPGTRLTVT.

This chain uses TRBV4-3 with TRBJ2-2; 9 bases map to TRBD2. The CDR3 is 16 residues long. CDR1 and CDR2 from the germline V gene are LGHNA and YSLEER. V gave up 1 base and J gave up 2 bases; unmatched junction bases: 2. The CDR3 sequence is CASSQVGLANTGELFF. The CDR3 nucleotides read TGCGCCAGCAGCCAAGTGGGACTAGCTAACACCGGGGAGCTGTTTTTT.

The chain joins TRBV29-1 to TRBJ1-1; D is possibly TRBD1 (5 bases). The CDR3 runs 13 residues. V lost 7 bases, J lost 4 bases, and 16 bases lay in between. Germline V lookup: CDR1 SQVTM, CDR2 ANQGSEA. The CDR3 DNA is TGCAGCGCCCCGGCCCCGGGGACCACTGAAGCTTTCTTT. This encodes CSAPAPGTTEAFF.

This clone has a single count. The rearrangement uses TRBV3-1 (or the pseudogene TRBV3-2) and TRBJ2-5, with D uncertain. The germline V and J ends were trimmed by 0 bases and 2 bases, with 10 bases remaining between them. CDR3 size: 15 residues. Germline V CDR1 and CDR2: LGHDT, YNNKEL (reference sequence). The CDR3 DNA reads TGTGCCAGCAGCCAAGATGTAAGAGCACAAGAGACCCAGTACTTC. Protein sequence: CASSQDVRAQETQYF.

CDR3 in DNA: TGTGCCAGCAGCTTATTAGTCGGAGGGAACACTGAAGCTTTCTTT. It specifies CASSLLVGGNTEAFF. This sequence joins TRBV7-2 and TRBJ1-1; unclear D gene. The germline V gene has CDR1 SGHTA and CDR2 FQGNSA. Trimming shortened V by 2 bases and J by 1 base, and 11 bases separated the two germline ends. The length of the CDR3 is 15 residues.

This clone appeared a single time. The chain has TRBV4-1 and TRBJ2-5, with D perhaps assigned TRBD1 or TRBD2 (5 bases each). CDR3 length: 11 amino acids. Trimming removed 1 base at V and 9 bases at J, with 6 bases between. The germline CDR1 and CDR2 sequences are MGHRA and YSYEKL. CDR3 protein: CASSQAGPQYF. CDR3 bases: TGCGCCAGCAGCCAAGCGGGACCCCAGTACTTC.

Points on this clone: A far bigger clonotype differs at one base, so this is likely a read error. The sample has other DNA sequences that encode this CDR3 too. The chain is built from TRBV7-9 and TRBJ2-7, with D perhaps matching TRBD1 (5 bases). Germline-derived CDR1 and CDR2 are SEHNR and FQNEAQ (reference sequence). V lost 5 bases and J 0 bases, leaving 8 bases between the germline ends. There are 13 residues in the CDR3. CDR3 residues: CASSRDSSYEQYF. The CDR3 DNA sequence: TGTGCCAGCAGCCGAGACAGCTCCTACGAGCAGTACTTC.

This chain connects TRBV4-3 to TRBJ2-5; D is unclear. Germline CDR1 LGHNA, CDR2 YSLEER. V was trimmed by 0 bases and J by 3 bases, leaving 5 bases between them. There are 13 residues in the CDR3. CDR3 sequence: CASSQEREETQYF. In nucleotides, the CDR3 is TGCGCCAGCAGCCAAGAAAGGGAAGAGACCCAGTACTTC.

The V and J genes are TRBV28 and TRBJ1-2, with unresolved D. V gave up 1 base and J gave up 5 bases, with 8 bases separating them. Germline values: CDR1 MDHEN, CDR2 SYDVKM. CDR3 length: 13 residues. The CDR3 region has the DNA TGTGCCAGCAGTTTATTAGTGGGATATGGCTACACCTTC. It codes for CASSLLVGYGYTF.

This chain links TRBV11-2 with TRBJ2-2; no clear D. This CDR3 spans 14 amino acids. CDR1 is SGHAT, CDR2 FQNNGV, per germline. V lost 1 base to trimming and J lost 6 bases, with 9 bases between them. The CDR3 loop reads CASSLGLGSGELFF. In nucleotides, the CDR3 is TGTGCCAGCAGCTTAGGGCTAGGTTCCGGGGAGCTGTTTTTT. Full variable domain (outside the CDR3, taken from reference TRBV11-2 and TRBJ2-2): EAGVAQSPRYKIIEKRQSVAFWCNPISGHATLYWYQQILGQGPKLLIQFQNNGVVDDSQLPKDRFSAERLKGVDSTLKIQPAKLEDSAVYLCASSLGLGSGELFFGEGSRLTVL.

The chain employs TRBV29-1 and TRBJ2-7; 12 positions agree with TRBD2. J lost 4 bases, V lost 7 bases, and 8 bases had no gene match. Germline CDR1 and CDR2: SQVTM and ANQGSEA. There are 14 residues in the CDR3. DNA for the CDR3: TGCAGCGGCGGGACTAGCGGGCCTCCTTACGAGCAGTACTTC. The encoded protein is CSGGTSGPPYEQYF.

The V and J genes are TRBV2 and TRBJ1-5; 8 positions agree with TRBD1. Germline V lookup: CDR1 SNHLY, CDR2 FYNNEI. J was trimmed by 5 bases and V by 4 bases; bases with no gene match: 4. CDR3 length: 14 amino acids. The DNA for the CDR3 is TGTGCCAGCAGTGGGACAGGGTCGCATCAGCCCCAGCATTTT. Translated, it gives CASSGTGSHQPQHF.

This chain uses TRBV7-9 with TRBJ2-7; D possibly corresponds to TRBD2 (5 bases). Trimming cost V 5 bases and J 2 bases, with 22 bases left between them. CDR1 SEHNR and CDR2 FQNEAQ come from the germline V gene (reference sequence). The CDR3 runs to 17 residues. The chain's CDR3 is CASSPGGGLGPTYEQYF. CDR3 nucleotides: TGTGCCAGCAGCCCAGGTGGAGGTTTAGGTCCAACCTACGAGCAGTACTTC.

The genes are TRBV9 and TRBJ2-1, with D perhaps matching TRBD2 (6 bases). CDR3 length equals 14 residues. Trimming cost V 0 bases and J 9 bases, with 13 bases left between them. Germline CDR1 and CDR2: SGDLS and YYNGEE. The CDR3 DNA sequence: TGTGCCAGCAGCGTAGCGGGAGTTGGGAGTGAGCAGTTCTTC. Translating gives CASSVAGVGSEQFF.

This clone was observed a single time. CDR3 DNA: TGTGCCAGCAGCCGGGGGACCTATGGCTACACCTTC. This sequence encodes CASSRGTYGYTF. The rearrangement uses TRBV6-5 and TRBJ1-2, with a possible D match to TRBD1 (5 bases). This CDR3 comprises 12 residues. Trimming stripped 6 bases from V and 4 bases from J, with 9 bases between. Germline assignment: CDR1 MNHEY and CDR2 SVGAGI.

This sequence joins TRBV3-1 (or the pseudogene TRBV3-2) and TRBJ2-5; TRBD2 matches 8 bases. The CDR3 has 14 residues. The junction had 6 bases not matched to a gene; V was cut back by 4 bases and J by 5 bases. The germline CDR1 and CDR2 sequences are LGHDT and YNNKEL (reference sequence). The CDR3 loop reads CASSLRRLAETQYF. DNA for the CDR3: TGTGCCAGCAGCCTCAGGCGACTAGCGGAGACCCAGTACTTC.

V gene TRBV12-5 combines with J gene TRBJ2-6; 8 nucleotides line up with TRBD1. V lost 2 bases and J lost 2; bases outside the gene matches: 11. This CDR3 spans 19 amino acids. The germline CDR1 and CDR2 sequences are LGHNT and FRNRAP. DNA of the CDR3: TGTGCTAGTGGTTTGTACTCAGGGGGCGGCAACGCTGGGGCCAACGTCCTGACTTTC. It yields the protein CASGLYSGGGNAGANVLTF.

The V gene is TRBV11-2, the J gene TRBJ2-3, with a weak D call TRBD1 (5 bases). Trimming cost V 2 bases and J 10 bases, with 19 bases left between them. The length of the CDR3 is 15 residues. Per the germline V gene, CDR1 is SGHAT and CDR2 is FQNNGV. The CDR3 sequence is CASSLNRRGIEAQYF. Here the CDR3 DNA reads TGTGCCAGCAGCTTAAACAGGCGTGGGATAGAGGCGCAGTATTTT.

As DNA, the CDR3 is TGCGCCAGCAGCTTGGCCTTAACGAGCCCGGACAATGAGCAGTTCTTC. It is translated as CASSLALTSPDNEQFF. The chain couples TRBV5-1 to TRBJ2-1; no definite D call. There are 16 residues in the CDR3. Germline V gives CDR1 SGHRS, CDR2 YFSETQ. Trimming took 0 bases from V and 5 from J, leaving 15 bases between them.

The rearrangement joins TRBV6-5 to TRBJ2-5; 8 positions agree with TRBD1. V trimming: 0 bases; J trimming: 3 bases; junction bases outside the gene matches: 0. CDR1 and CDR2 (germline): MNHEY, SVGAGI. The CDR3 length is 14 residues. CDR3 sequence (DNA): TGTGCCAGCAGTTACTCGACAGGGGAAGAGACCCAGTACTTC. The encoded protein is CASSYSTGEETQYF.